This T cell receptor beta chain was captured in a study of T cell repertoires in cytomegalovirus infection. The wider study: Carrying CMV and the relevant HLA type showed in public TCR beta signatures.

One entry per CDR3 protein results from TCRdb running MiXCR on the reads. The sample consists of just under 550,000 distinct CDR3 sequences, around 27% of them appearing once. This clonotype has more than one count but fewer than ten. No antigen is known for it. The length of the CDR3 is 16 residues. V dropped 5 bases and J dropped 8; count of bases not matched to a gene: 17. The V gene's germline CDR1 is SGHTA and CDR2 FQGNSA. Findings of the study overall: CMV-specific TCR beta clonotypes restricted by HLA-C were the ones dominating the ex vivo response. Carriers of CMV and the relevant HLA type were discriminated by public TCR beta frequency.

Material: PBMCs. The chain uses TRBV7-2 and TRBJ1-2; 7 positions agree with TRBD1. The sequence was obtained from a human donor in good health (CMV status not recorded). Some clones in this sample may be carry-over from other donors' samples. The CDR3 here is CASSLRIPPAGGGYTF. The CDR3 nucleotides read TGTGCCAGCAGCCTTCGTATACCTCCCGCAGGGGGAGGCTACACCTTC.